These 25 T cell receptor beta chains share one sample of origin, sequenced in a study of blood T cell repertoires in COVID-19. Here immunoSEQ multiplex PCR was the method, and the copy in TCRdb shows in-frame clones only, minus some. The sample holds hundreds of thousands of clones, about nine tenths seen once. The sequenced sample consisted of PBMCs or T cells enriched from blood (not recorded which). Receptor source: a man aged 35 to 55 who had recovered from COVID-19.

Details on this clone: At one end, the junction sequence differs from germline, possibly due to a read error. V and J are TRBV28 and TRBJ1-1; unclear D gene. Germline loops: CDR1 MDHEN, CDR2 SYDVKM. This CDR3 region has 17 residues. CDR3 region: CASSLSRVGSLKTEAFF. The CDR3 bases are TGTGCCAGCAGTTTATCTCGTGTGGGGAGCCTGAAAACTGAAGCTTTCTTT.

The J gene is TRBJ2-6, the V gene TRBV10-1; D remains ambiguous. CDR1 is WNHNN and CDR2 is SYGVQD in the germline V gene (reference sequence). Trimming cost V 2 bases and J 15 bases, with 14 bases left between them. There are 13 residues in the CDR3. CDR3 sequence reads: CASSETPQTALTF. The CDR3 nucleotides read TGCGCCAGCAGTGAGACCCCTCAAACAGCCCTGACTTTC.

The J gene is TRBJ1-1, the V gene TRBV5-1; tentative D call: TRBD1 (6 bases). The ends were cut back, 3 bases at V and 0 bases at J, with 6 bases in the middle. This CDR3 is built from 13 residues. Germline CDR1 and CDR2: SGHRS and YFSETQ. CDR3 DNA: TGCGCCAGCAGCTGGACAGTGAACACTGAAGCTTTCTTT. Translating it yields CASSWTVNTEAFF.

A note on this clone: Other nucleotide sequences from this sample produce the same CDR3. The chain uses TRBV28 and TRBJ2-7; D remains ambiguous. Germline V gives CDR1 MDHEN, CDR2 SYDVKM. The CDR3 spans 11 residues. The V and J ends lost 5 bases and 1 base respectively, with 3 bases between them. The CDR3 bases are TGTGCCAGCAGTATATCCTACGAGCAGTACTTC. This translates into CASSISYEQYF.

The chain is built from TRBV10-3 and TRBJ1-1; TRBD1 matches at 7 bases. From germline, CDR1 is ENHRY and CDR2 SYGVKD. The trim removed 4 bases at V and 0 bases at J, leaving 11 bases unmatched. The CDR3 length is 17 residues. The CDR3 sequence is CAISAVGQRGMNTEAFF. The CDR3 DNA follows: TGTGCCATCAGTGCGGTGGGACAGCGAGGAATGAACACTGAAGCTTTCTTT.

The chain couples TRBV2 to TRBJ2-1, with a weak D call TRBD1 (6 bases). Germline loops: CDR1 SNHLY, CDR2 FYNNEI. This CDR3 is built from 13 residues. Trimming took 10 bases from V and 8 from J, leaving 18 bases between them. CDR3: CATRTGSLYEQFF. In DNA, the CDR3 is TGTGCCACCCGCACAGGGTCTCTCTATGAGCAGTTCTTC.

The rearrangement uses TRBV4-3 and TRBJ1-6; 7 nucleotides match TRBD1. Germline CDR1 is LGHNA and CDR2 is YSLEER. This CDR3 region has 14 residues. After removal of 3 bases from V and 6 bases from J, the junction contained 2 bases not matched to a gene. CDR3 loop: CASSQGQSNSPLHF. The CDR3 DNA reads TGCGCCAGCAGCCAGGGACAGAGTAATTCACCCCTCCACTTT.

J is TRBJ1-1 and V is TRBV18, with no clear D. CDR1 and CDR2 (germline): KGHSH, LQKENI. CDR3 size: 13 residues. V dropped 0 bases and J dropped 7 bases, with 9 bases sitting between them. As DNA, the CDR3 is TGTGCCAGCTCACCACCCGGAGGGATTGAAGCTTTCTTT. As protein: CASSPPGGIEAFF. The full variable domain, with the rest looked up from reference TRBV18 and TRBJ1-1, is NAGVMQNPRHLVRRRGQEARLRCSPMKGHSHVYWYRQLPEEGLKFMVYLQKENIIDESGMPKERFSAEFPKEGPSILRIQQVVRGDSAAYFCASSPPGGIEAFFGQGTRLTVV.

The chain links TRBV5-1 to TRBJ1-2, with 8 bases identical to TRBD1. CDR3 size: 14 residues. Germline V CDR1 and CDR2: SGHRS, YFSETQ. The V gene end was trimmed by 0 bases and the J gene end by 5 bases; junction bases not matched to a gene: 3. The chain's CDR3 is CASSLATGGYGYTF. The CDR3 nucleotides read TGCGCCAGCAGCTTGGCTACAGGGGGTTATGGCTACACCTTC. The whole variable domain, filled in from reference TRBV5-1 and TRBJ1-2, reads KAGVTQTPRYLIKTRGQQVTLSCSPISGHRSVSWYQQTPGQGLQFLFEYFSETQRNKGNFPGRFSGRQFSNSRSEMNVSTLELGDSALYLCASSLATGGYGYTFGSGTRLTVV.

The V call is TRBV27, the J call TRBJ1-1; TRBD1 matches at 7 bases. The CDR3 totals 12 residues. The germline gives CDR1 MNHEY, CDR2 SMNVEV (reference sequence). The trim removed 8 bases at V and 5 bases at J, leaving 5 bases unmatched. CDR3 bases: TGTGCCAGCCGTACAGGGGTTACTGAAGCTTTCTTT. Amino acid sequence: CASRTGVTEAFF.

The chain uses TRBV29-1 and TRBJ1-6; no reliable D call. Germline assignment: CDR1 SQVTM and CDR2 ANQGSEA. V was clipped by 0 bases and J by 10 bases, with 13 bases between them. This CDR3 contains 14 residues. The CDR3 region is CSVEDEASGSPLHF. CDR3 DNA: TGCAGCGTTGAAGATGAAGCTTCGGGATCACCCCTCCACTTT.

This clone occurred a few times. The chain employs TRBV11-2 and TRBJ2-7; 7 positions agree with TRBD2. The CDR3 has 15 residues. Germline lookup yields CDR1 SGHAT and CDR2 FQNNGV. V lost 1 base, J lost 0 bases, and 3 bases stayed unmatched. The CDR3, as DNA: TGTGCCAGCAGCTTAGGAGCGGGGCACTCCTACGAGCAGTACTTC. Its protein product is CASSLGAGHSYEQYF. Complete variable domain (other parts from reference TRBV11-2 and TRBJ2-7): EAGVAQSPRYKIIEKRQSVAFWCNPISGHATLYWYQQILGQGPKLLIQFQNNGVVDDSQLPKDRFSAERLKGVDSTLKIQPAKLEDSAVYLCASSLGAGHSYEQYFGPGTRLTVT.

The chain uses TRBV7-3 and TRBJ2-1; D possibly corresponds to TRBD2 (6 bases). Germline lookup yields CDR1 SGHTA and CDR2 FQGTGA. The CDR3 sequence is 15 residues long. V shed 4 bases and J shed 5 bases, with 15 bases lying between them. Here the CDR3 reads CASSSAGTGNNEQFF. The CDR3, as DNA: TGTGCCAGCAGCTCGGCCGGGACTGGTAACAATGAGCAGTTCTTC.

This clone appeared many times. CDR3 residues: CASSQASTGFSPLHF. CDR3 DNA sequence: TGTGCCAGCAGTCAAGCGAGCACAGGCTTTTCACCCCTCCACTTT. The V call is TRBV7-8, the J call TRBJ1-6; perhaps TRBD1 as D (5 bases). Trimming stripped 6 bases from V and 9 bases from J, with 18 bases between. The germline V gene encodes CDR1 SGHVS and CDR2 FQNEAQ. The CDR3 runs 15 residues.

The rearrangement links TRBV7-2 to TRBJ1-5, with a weak D call TRBD1 (6 bases). Trimming removed 3 bases at V and 0 bases at J, with 9 bases between. The CDR3 runs 15 residues. The germline V gene has CDR1 SGHTA and CDR2 FQGNSA. The CDR3 sequence is CASSLDSYSNQPQHF. The CDR3 coding sequence is TGTGCCAGCAGCTTGGACAGCTATAGCAATCAGCCCCAGCATTTT.

The chain carries TRBV30 and TRBJ1-4; D unresolved. The CDR3 has 15 residues. V was shortened by 2 bases and J by 0 bases, with 10 bases between the two germline ends. Germline CDR1 GTSNPN, CDR2 SVGIG (reference sequence). The CDR3, as DNA: TGTGCCTGGAGTTCACTTCCTACAACTAATGAAAAACTGTTTTTT. This translates into CAWSSLPTTNEKLFF.

In DNA form, the CDR3 reads TGTGCCAGCAGAAACAGGGTGAAAGACAAGGAGACCCAGTACTTC. Translated, it gives CASRNRVKDKETQYF. J is TRBJ2-5 and V is TRBV3-1 (or the pseudogene TRBV3-2); a weak D match, TRBD1 (6 bases). This CDR3 has 15 residues. Germline CDR1 is LGHDT and CDR2 is YNNKEL (reference sequence). V lost 6 bases and J 5 bases, leaving 19 bases between the germline ends.

The CDR3, as DNA: TGCGCCAGCAGCCAAGACCTTTCACGGGCGGGACGGGCTTTCTTT. This encodes CASSQDLSRAGRAFF. The chain recombines TRBV4-3 with TRBJ1-1, with TRBD1 as a possible D gene (5 bases). Trimming left V 0 bases short and J 11 bases short, with 19 bases between. Germline V lookup: CDR1 LGHNA, CDR2 YSLEER. The CDR3 has 15 residues.

This clone was seen just once. The genes are TRBV7-3 and TRBJ1-1, with D possibly matching TRBD1 (6 bases). V lost 2 bases to trimming and J lost 3 bases, with 10 bases between them. The CDR3 has 14 residues. Germline V CDR1 and CDR2: SGHTA, FQGTGA. CDR3: CASSLQGKDTEAFF. DNA for the CDR3: TGTGCCAGCAGCTTACAGGGGAAGGACACTGAAGCTTTCTTT.

The chain couples TRBV3-1 (or the pseudogene TRBV3-2) to TRBJ2-7; 10 bases are a match to TRBD2. In germline, CDR1 is LGHDT, CDR2 YNNKEL (reference sequence). This CDR3 contains 18 residues. J was trimmed by 5 bases and V by 0 bases; bases with no gene match: 13. The CDR3 region is CASSQDSPSGRSEDEQYF. The CDR3, as DNA: TGTGCCAGCAGCCAAGATTCGCCTAGCGGGAGATCAGAAGACGAGCAGTACTTC.

The chain couples TRBV30 to TRBJ1-4, with D perhaps TRBD1 (5 bases). The germline V gene has CDR1 GTSNPN and CDR2 SVGIG (reference sequence). The CDR3 contains 14 residues. Trimming took off 3 bases at V and 12 bases at J, with 20 bases between the two ends. The CDR3 protein is CAWRPGNGRGELFF. The CDR3 nucleotides are TGTGCCTGGAGGCCGGGGAATGGGAGGGGAGAACTGTTTTTT. Combining the CDR3 with reference TRBV30 and TRBJ1-4 gives the whole variable domain SQTIHQWPATLVQPVGSPLSLECTVEGTSNPNLYWYRQAAGRGLQLLFYSVGIGQISSEVPQNLSASRPQDRQFILSSKKLLLSDSGFYLCAWRPGNGRGELFFGSGTQLSVL.

V is TRBV14 and J is TRBJ1-5; D might be TRBD1 (6 bases). V was pared by 2 bases and J by 3 bases, with 14 bases between. Germline loops: CDR1 SGHDN, CDR2 FVKESK. This CDR3 region has 16 residues. In DNA, the CDR3 is TGTGCCAGCAGCCAACCCCCAGGGGTGCTCAATCAGCCCCAGCATTTT. This sequence encodes CASSQPPGVLNQPQHF.

The chain is built from TRBV3-1 (or the pseudogene TRBV3-2) and TRBJ2-7; 8 bases are a match to TRBD2. The V gene end was trimmed by 2 bases and the J gene end by 1 base; junction bases not matched to a gene: 4. CDR1 is LGHDT and CDR2 is YNNKEL in the germline V gene (reference sequence). The CDR3 covers 15 residues. The CDR3, as DNA: TGTGCCAGCAGCCAATTAGCGGGATCTTCCTACGAGCAGTACTTC. This sequence encodes CASSQLAGSSYEQYF.

This clone appeared many times. This chain joins TRBV6-6 and TRBJ2-7; 7 bases map to TRBD2. With 10 bases clipped from V and 0 bases from J, the junction kept 6 bases outside the gene matches. Germline V gene sequence: CDR1 MNHNY, CDR2 SVGAGI (reference sequence). The CDR3 contains 13 residues. The CDR3 spells CATLAEYSYEQYF. CDR3 nucleotides: TGTGCCACCCTAGCGGAATACTCCTACGAGCAGTACTTC.

In this sample, this clone turned up once. The rearrangement links TRBV29-1 to TRBJ2-5; 12 bases fit TRBD1. The CDR3 consists of 13 residues. Germline values: CDR1 SQVTM, CDR2 ANQGSEA. With 7 bases clipped from V and 5 bases from J, the junction kept 5 bases outside the gene matches. CDR3 sequence reads: CSGGQGAGETQYF. The CDR3 DNA follows: TGCAGCGGGGGACAGGGGGCCGGGGAGACCCAGTACTTC.